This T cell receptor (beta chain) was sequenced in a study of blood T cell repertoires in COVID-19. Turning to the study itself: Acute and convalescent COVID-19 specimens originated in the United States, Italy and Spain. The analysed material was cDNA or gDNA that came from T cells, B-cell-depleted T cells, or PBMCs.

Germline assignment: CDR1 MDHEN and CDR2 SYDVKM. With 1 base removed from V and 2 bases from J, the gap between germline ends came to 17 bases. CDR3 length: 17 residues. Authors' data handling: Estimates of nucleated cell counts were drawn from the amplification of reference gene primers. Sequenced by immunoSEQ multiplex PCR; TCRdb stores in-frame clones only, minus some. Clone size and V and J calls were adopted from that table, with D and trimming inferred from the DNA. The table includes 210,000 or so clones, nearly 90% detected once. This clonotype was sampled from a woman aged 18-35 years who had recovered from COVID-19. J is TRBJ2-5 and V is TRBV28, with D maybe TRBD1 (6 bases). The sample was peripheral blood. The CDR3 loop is CASSLSAPGHPQETQYF. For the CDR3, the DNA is TGTGCCAGCAGTTTATCCGCTCCGGGACACCCACAAGAGACCCAGTACTTC.